A selection of T cell receptor beta chains follows, all from one sample in a study of T cell repertoires in cytomegalovirus infection. In TCRdb, the reads were re-called with MiXCR into one record per CDR3 protein. The sample holds approximately 250,000 distinct CDR3 sequences, about 23% seen once. Sequenced input: CD8+ T cells from PBMCs. These receptors were obtained from a human donor in good health (CMV status not recorded). Some clones in this sample may be carry-over from other donors' samples. CDR3s include the opening cysteine and the closing phenylalanine or tryptophan. The D gene is left open where the match is weak. Clone sizes are given selectively: once, few, many, or a class where the clone is expanded.

abundance,j_gene,v_gene,d_gene,CDR3aa,CDR3nt
-,TRBJ2-1,TRBV27,TRBD1,CASKMGQGQFEQFF,TGTGCCAGCAAGATGGGACAGGGGCAATTTGAGCAGTTCTTC
-,TRBJ2-1,TRBV20-1,TRBD2,CSARDPAGFNEQFF,TGCAGTGCTAGAGATCCAGCGGGGTTCAATGAGCAGTTCTTC
-,TRBJ2-3,TRBV7-2,-,CASSLDRLQGFRDTDTQYF,TGTGCCAGCAGCTTAGACCGGCTACAGGGTTTTAGGGACACAGATACGCAGTATTTT
-,TRBJ2-5,TRBV29-1,TRBD2,CSVEASGGYQETQYF,TGCAGCGTTGAAGCTAGCGGGGGCTACCAAGAGACCCAGTACTTC
few,TRBJ2-1,TRBV14,TRBD1,CASSQVFGTGGGRSSYNEQFF,TGTGCCAGCAGCCAAGTTTTTGGGACAGGGGGCGGAAGGAGCTCCTACAATGAGCAGTTCTTC
-,TRBJ1-1,TRBV15,-,CATTVDGMNTEAFF,TGTGCCACCACCGTCGACGGTATGAACACTGAAGCTTTCTTT
few,TRBJ2-7,TRBV28,-,CASRGLWNEQYF,TGTGCCAGCAGGGGGCTATGGAACGAGCAGTACTTC
-,TRBJ2-7,TRBV25-1,TRBD2,CASESGDTYEQYF,TGTGCCAGCGAAAGCGGGGATACCTACGAGCAGTACTTC
few,TRBJ2-1,TRBV19,-,CSSRNFNEQFF,TGTTCCTCGAGGAACTTCAATGAGCAGTTCTTC
-,TRBJ1-1,TRBV7-3,-,CASSFTDTEAFF,TGTGCCAGCAGCTTTACTGACACTGAAGCTTTCTTT
-,TRBJ2-7,TRBV2,-,CASSESEQYF,TGTGCCAGCAGTGAATCCGAGCAGTACTTC
-,TRBJ1-1,TRBV9,-,CASSVEGVGLGEAFF,TGTGCCAGCAGCGTAGAGGGGGTCGGATTGGGGGAAGCTTTCTTT
many,TRBJ2-7,TRBV7-9,-,CASSWDYEQYF,TGTGCCAGCAGTTGGGACTACGAGCAGTACTTC
few,TRBJ2-1,TRBV29-1,-,CSVEGVSSGEGEQFF,TGCAGCGTTGAGGGGGTCAGCTCGGGGGAAGGTGAGCAGTTCTTC
once,TRBJ1-1,TRBV6-1,-,CASTEGRDLNTEAFF,TGTGCTAGCACCGAGGGTAGGGACCTGAACACTGAAGCTTTCTTT
-,TRBJ2-1,TRBV5-6,TRBD2,CASSSLTSGAYNEQFF,TGTGCCAGCAGCTCGTTAACTAGCGGGGCCTACAATGAGCAGTTCTTC
-,TRBJ1-2,TRBV20-1,-,CSARDPDGHSYTF,TGCAGTGCTAGAGATCCGGACGGCCATAGCTACACCTTC
-,TRBJ1-1,TRBV29-1,-,CSVDQAPNTEAFF,TGCAGCGTTGATCAGGCTCCGAACACTGAAGCTTTCTTT
many,TRBJ1-6,TRBV9,-,CASSVGLLNNSPLHF,TGTGCCAGCAGCGTAGGTCTCCTAAATAATTCACCCCTCCACTTT
-,TRBJ1-5,TRBV28,-,CASSAPSPATSNQPQHF,TGTGCCAGCAGTGCGCCTAGTCCAGCCACTAGCAATCAGCCCCAGCATTTT